The clone carrying this T cell receptor (beta chain) was detected many times. No antigen is known for it. This record belongs to a study of regulatory T cells in long-lasting Graves disease. Whole-study findings and limits: Persistent Graves' patients showed less TCR diversity than newly diagnosed ones.

This sample's time point: newly diagnosed GD, antithyroid drugs for less than 3 months. PBMC RNA was the source of the TCR library. The authors drew patients from an endocrinology department in Xi'an, China. HTBI primers from iRepertoire and Arm-PCR of CDR3 regions yielded the TCR beta libraries. MiXCR, run by TCRdb on the multiplex PCR reads, gives a single entry per CDR3 protein. The table has more than 300,000 distinct CDR3 sequences, 15% to 20% seen once; the top ten hold 20% to 25%. J was trimmed by 10 bases and V by 5 bases; bases with no gene match: 7. CDR1 and CDR2 from the germline V gene are SNHLY and FYNNEI. The CDR3 extends over 14 amino acids. The data also belong to a second study, concerning T cells in Graves' hyperthyroidism and ophthalmopathy. That paper adds: A set of HTBI primers served as the primers for a first-round RT-PCR of the TCR CDR3. Among clonotypes expanded in thyroid above 0.001, most were also found in blood.

The receptor was isolated from a woman between 18 and 30 years old with Graves disease. The chain employs TRBV2 and TRBJ2-1; the match to TRBD2 covers 11 bases. This sample comprised peripheral blood mononuclear cells (PBMCs), obtained at new diagnosis, from a patient treated with antithyroid drugs. The CDR3 DNA sequence: TGTGCCAGCAGTTCATGGACTAGCGGGCCAGAGCAGTTCTTC. Amino acid sequence: CASSSWTSGPEQFF.